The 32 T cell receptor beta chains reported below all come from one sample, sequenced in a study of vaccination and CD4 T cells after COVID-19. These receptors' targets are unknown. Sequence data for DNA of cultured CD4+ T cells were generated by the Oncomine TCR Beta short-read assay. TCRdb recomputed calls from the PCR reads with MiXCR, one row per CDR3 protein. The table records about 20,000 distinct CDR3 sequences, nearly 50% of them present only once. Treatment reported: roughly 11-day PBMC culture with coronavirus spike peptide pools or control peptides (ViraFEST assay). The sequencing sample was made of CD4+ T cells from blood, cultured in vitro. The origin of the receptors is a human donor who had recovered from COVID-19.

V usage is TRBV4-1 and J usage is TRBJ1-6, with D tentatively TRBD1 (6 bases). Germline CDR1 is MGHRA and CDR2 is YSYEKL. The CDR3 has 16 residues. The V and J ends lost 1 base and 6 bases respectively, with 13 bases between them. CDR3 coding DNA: TGCGCCAGCAGCCAAGTAGTCAGGGGACGTAATTCACCCCTCCACTTT. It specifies CASSQVVRGRNSPLHF.

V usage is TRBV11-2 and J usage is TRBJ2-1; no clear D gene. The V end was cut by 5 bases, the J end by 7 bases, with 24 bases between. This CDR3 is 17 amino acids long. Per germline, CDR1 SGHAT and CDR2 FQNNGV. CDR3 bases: TGTGCCAGCAGCCCTTCCTTGGGGTTCCTATCTTCTAATGAGCAGTTCTTC. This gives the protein CASSPSLGFLSSNEQFF.

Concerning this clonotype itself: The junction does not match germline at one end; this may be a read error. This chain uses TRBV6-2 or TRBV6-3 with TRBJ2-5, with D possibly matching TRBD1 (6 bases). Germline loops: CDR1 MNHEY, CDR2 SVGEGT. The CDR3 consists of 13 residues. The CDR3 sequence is CAGHTTGQETQCF. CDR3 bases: TGTGCCGGCCACACTACAGGGCAAGAGACCCAGTGCTTC.

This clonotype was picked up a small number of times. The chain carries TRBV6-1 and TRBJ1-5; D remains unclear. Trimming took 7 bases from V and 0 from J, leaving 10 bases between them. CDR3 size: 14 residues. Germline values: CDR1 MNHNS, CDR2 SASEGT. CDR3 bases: TGTGCCAGCACCAGCCTTTATAGCAATCAGCCCCAGCATTTT. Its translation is CASTSLYSNQPQHF.

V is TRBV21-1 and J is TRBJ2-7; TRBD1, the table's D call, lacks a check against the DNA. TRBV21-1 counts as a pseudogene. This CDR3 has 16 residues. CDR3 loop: CASSKSGTGDSYEQYF. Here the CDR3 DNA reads TGTGCCAGCAGCAAATCGGGGACAGGAGACTCCTACGAGCAGTACTTC.

The CDR3 spells CASSSAVAGGETQYF. CDR3 DNA sequence: TGTGCCAGCAGCTCAGCGGTAGCGGGAGGAGAGACCCAGTACTTC. V is TRBV5-4 and J is TRBJ2-5; 10 nucleotides align to TRBD2. Looked up from germline, CDR1 is SGHNT and CDR2 is YYREEE (reference sequence). The CDR3 is 15 residues long. V gave up 3 bases and J gave up 4 bases; unmatched junction bases: 6.

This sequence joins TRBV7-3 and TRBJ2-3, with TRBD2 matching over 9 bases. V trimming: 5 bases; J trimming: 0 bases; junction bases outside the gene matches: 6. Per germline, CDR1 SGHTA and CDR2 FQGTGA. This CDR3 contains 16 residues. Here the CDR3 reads CASSPTSGLSTDTQYF. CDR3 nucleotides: TGTGCCAGCAGCCCGACTAGCGGTCTAAGCACAGATACGCAGTATTTT.

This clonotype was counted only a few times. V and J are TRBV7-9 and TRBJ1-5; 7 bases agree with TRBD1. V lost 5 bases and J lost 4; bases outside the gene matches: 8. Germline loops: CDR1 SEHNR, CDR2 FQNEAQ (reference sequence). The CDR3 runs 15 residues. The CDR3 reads CASSPGQAPNQPQHF. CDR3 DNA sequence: TGTGCCAGCAGCCCCGGACAGGCCCCAAATCAGCCCCAGCATTTT. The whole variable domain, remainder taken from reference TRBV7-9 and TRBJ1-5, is DTGVSQNPRHKITKRGQNVTFRCDPISEHNRLYWYRQTLGQGPEFLTYFQNEAQLEKSRLLSDRFSAERPKGSFSTLEIQRTEQGDSAMYLCASSPGQAPNQPQHFGDGTRLSIL.

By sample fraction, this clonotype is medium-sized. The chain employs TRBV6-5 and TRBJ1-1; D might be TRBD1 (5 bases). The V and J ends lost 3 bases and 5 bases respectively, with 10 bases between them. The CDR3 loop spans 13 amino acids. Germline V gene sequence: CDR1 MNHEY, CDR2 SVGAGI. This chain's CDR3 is CASSYQGGTEAFF. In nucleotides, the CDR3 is TGTGCCAGCAGTTATCAGGGTGGAACTGAAGCTTTCTTT.

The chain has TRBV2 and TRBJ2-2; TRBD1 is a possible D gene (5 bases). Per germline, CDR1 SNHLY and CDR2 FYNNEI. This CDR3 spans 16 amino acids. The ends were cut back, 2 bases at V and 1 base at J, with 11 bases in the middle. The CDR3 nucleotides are TGTGCCAGCAGTGAACTATCGACAGAGAACACCGGGGAGCTGTTTTTT. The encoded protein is CASSELSTENTGELFF.

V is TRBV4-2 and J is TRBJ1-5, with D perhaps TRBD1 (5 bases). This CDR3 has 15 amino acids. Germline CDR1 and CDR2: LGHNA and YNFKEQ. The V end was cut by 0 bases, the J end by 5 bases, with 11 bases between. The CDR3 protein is CASSQDGGEHQPQHF. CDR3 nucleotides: TGTGCCAGCAGCCAAGATGGGGGGGAGCATCAGCCCCAGCATTTT.

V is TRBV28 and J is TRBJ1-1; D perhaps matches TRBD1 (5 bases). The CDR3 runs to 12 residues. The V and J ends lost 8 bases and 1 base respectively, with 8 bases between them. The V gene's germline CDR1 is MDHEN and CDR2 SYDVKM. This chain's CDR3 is CASLRANTEAFF. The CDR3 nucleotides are TGTGCCAGCCTCAGGGCGAACACTGAAGCTTTCTTT.

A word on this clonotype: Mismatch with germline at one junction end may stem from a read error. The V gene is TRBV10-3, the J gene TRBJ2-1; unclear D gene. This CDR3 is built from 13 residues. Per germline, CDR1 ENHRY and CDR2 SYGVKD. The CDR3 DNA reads TGTGCCAGCAGTTCCCCGGTAGTAGGTGAGCAGTTCTTC. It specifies CASSSPVVGEQFF.

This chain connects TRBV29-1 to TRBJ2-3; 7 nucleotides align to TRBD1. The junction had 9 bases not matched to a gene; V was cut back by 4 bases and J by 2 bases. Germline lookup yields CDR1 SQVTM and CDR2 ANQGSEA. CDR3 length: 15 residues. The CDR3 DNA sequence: TGCAGCGTTGGGGGGTACAGGGGACCCACAGATACGCAGTATTTT. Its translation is CSVGGYRGPTDTQYF.

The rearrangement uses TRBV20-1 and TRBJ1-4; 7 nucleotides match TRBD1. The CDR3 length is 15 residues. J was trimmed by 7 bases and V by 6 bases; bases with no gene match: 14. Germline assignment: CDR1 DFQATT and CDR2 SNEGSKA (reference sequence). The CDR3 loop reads CSADGQDSSLEKLFF. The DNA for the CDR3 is TGCAGTGCGGACGGACAGGACTCTTCCCTTGAAAAACTGTTTTTT.

The CDR3 DNA reads TGTGCCAGCACCCACGGCGGGGCGGGAAAAGGACAGCAGTTCTTC. Translating it yields CASTHGGAGKGQQFF. The J gene is TRBJ2-1, the V gene TRBV6-1, with D perhaps TRBD2 (6 bases). The CDR3 has 15 residues. V was shortened by 7 bases and J by 11 bases, with 24 bases between the two germline ends. The germline V gene encodes CDR1 MNHNS and CDR2 SASEGT.

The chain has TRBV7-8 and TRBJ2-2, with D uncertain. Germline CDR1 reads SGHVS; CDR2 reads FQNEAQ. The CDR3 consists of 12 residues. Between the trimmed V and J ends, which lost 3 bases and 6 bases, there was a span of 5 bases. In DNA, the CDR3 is TGTGCCAGCAGCTTCCAGGCCGGGGAGCTGTTTTTT. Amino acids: CASSFQAGELFF.

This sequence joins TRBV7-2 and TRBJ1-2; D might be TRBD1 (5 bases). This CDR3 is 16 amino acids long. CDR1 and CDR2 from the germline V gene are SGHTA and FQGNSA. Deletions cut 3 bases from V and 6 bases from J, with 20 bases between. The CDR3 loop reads CASSLGPIGTSDGYTF. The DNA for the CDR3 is TGTGCCAGCAGCTTGGGACCAATTGGGACCTCGGATGGCTACACCTTC.

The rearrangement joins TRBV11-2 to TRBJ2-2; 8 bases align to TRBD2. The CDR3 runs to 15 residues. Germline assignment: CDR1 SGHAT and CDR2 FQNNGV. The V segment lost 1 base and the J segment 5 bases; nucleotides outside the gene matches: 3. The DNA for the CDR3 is TGTGCCAGCAGCTTAGCAGCGGGGGTGACCGGGGAGCTGTTTTTT. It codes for CASSLAAGVTGELFF.

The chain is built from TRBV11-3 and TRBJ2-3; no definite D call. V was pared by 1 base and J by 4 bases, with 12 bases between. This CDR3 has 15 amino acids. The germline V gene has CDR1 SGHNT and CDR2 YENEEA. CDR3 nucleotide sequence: TGTGCCAGCAGCTTAGTTAGTTCGGGCGCAGATACGCAGTATTTT. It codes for CASSLVSSGADTQYF.

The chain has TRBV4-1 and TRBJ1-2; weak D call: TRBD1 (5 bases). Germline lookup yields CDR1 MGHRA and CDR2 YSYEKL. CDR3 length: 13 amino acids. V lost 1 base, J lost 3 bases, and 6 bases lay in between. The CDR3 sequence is CASSQGGDYGYTF. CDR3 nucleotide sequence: TGCGCCAGCAGCCAAGGGGGGGACTATGGCTACACCTTC.

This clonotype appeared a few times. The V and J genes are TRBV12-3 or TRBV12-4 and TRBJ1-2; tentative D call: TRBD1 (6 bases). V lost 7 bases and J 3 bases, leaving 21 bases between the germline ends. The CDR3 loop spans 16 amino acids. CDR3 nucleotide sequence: TGTGCCAGCACCCTGAGTCGGGGGGGGCTAGACTATGGCTACACCTTC. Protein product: CASTLSRGGLDYGYTF.

The CDR3 here is CASSYDGPFYEQYF. The CDR3 coding sequence is TGCGCCAGCAGTTATGACGGACCGTTCTACGAGCAGTACTTC. The V gene is TRBV5-1, the J gene TRBJ2-7; D is ambiguous. CDR3 length: 14 amino acids. V was clipped by 5 bases and J by 3 bases, with 15 bases between them. Germline CDR1 SGHRS, CDR2 YFSETQ.

CDR3 coding DNA: TGTGCCAGCAGAAGGGGACAGTTGAACACTGAAGCTTTCTTT. Translated, it gives CASRRGQLNTEAFF. The V call is TRBV7-9, the J call TRBJ1-1; 7 bases are shared with TRBD1. V trimming: 6 bases; J trimming: 0 bases; junction bases outside the gene matches: 4. CDR1 SEHNR and CDR2 FQNEAQ come from the germline V gene (reference sequence). The CDR3 contains 14 residues.

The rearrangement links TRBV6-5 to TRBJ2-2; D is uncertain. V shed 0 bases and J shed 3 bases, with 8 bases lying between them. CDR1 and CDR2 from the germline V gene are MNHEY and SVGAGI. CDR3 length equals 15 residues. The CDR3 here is CASSYSFGDTGELFF. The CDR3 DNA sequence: TGTGCCAGCAGTTACTCCTTCGGAGACACCGGGGAGCTGTTTTTT.

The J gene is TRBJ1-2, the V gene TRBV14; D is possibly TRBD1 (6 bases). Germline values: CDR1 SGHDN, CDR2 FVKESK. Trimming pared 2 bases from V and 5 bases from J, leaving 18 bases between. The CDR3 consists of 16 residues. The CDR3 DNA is TGTGCCAGCAGCCAATTAATGGGACAAGGGGGGTATGGCTACACCTTC. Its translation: CASSQLMGQGGYGYTF.

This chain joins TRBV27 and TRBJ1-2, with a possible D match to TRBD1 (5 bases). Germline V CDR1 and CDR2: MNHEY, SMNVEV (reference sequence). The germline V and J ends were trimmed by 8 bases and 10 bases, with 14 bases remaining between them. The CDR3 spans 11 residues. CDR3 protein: CASATRDSYTF. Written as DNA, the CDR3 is TGTGCCAGCGCGACCCGGGACTCCTACACCTTC.

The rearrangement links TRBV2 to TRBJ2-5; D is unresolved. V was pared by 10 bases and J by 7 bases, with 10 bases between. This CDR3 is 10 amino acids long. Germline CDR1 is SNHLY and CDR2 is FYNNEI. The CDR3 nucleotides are TGTGCCACCGAAGGTGGGACCCAGTACTTC. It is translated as CATEGGTQYF.

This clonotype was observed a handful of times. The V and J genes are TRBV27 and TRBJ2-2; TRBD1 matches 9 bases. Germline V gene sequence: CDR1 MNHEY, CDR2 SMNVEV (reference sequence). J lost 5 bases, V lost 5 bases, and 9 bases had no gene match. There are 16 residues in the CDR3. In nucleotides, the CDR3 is TGTGCCAGCAGTAACCTGGACAGGGGAGGTACCGGGGAGCTGTTTTTT. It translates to CASSNLDRGGTGELFF.

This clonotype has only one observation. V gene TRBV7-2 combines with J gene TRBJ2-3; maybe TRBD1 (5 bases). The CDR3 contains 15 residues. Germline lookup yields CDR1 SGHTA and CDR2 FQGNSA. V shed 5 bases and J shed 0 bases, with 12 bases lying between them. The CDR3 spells CASSLQVDSTDTQYF. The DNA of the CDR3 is TGTGCCAGCAGCCTACAGGTGGACAGCACAGATACGCAGTATTTT. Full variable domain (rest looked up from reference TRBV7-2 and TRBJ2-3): GAGVSQSPSNKVTEKGKDVELRCDPISGHTALYWYRQSLGQGLEFLIYFQGNSAPDKSGLPSDRFSAERTGGSVSTLTIQRTQQEDSAVYLCASSLQVDSTDTQYFGPGTRLTVL.

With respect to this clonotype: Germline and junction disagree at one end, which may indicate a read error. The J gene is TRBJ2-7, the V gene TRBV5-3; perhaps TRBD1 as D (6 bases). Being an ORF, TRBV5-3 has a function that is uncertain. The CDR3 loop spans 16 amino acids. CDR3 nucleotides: TGTGCCAGCAGCTTGGCCATCGGCAGGGGATACTACGAGCAGTACTTC. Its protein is CASSLAIGRGYYEQYF.

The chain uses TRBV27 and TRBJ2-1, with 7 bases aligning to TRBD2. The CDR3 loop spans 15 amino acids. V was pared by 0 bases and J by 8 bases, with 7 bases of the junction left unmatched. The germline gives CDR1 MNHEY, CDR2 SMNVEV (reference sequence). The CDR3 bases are TGTGCCAGCAGTTTATCGGCGACAGCGGGATATGAGCAGTTCTTC. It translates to CASSLSATAGYEQFF.